This T cell receptor (beta chain) is drawn from a study of T-cell reconstitution after alpha-beta-depleted transplantation in children. Unique molecular identifiers were used in preparing the TCRbeta library. From the PCR reads, TCRdb called clonotypes with MiXCR, one entry per CDR3 protein. The sample consists of about 580,000 distinct CDR3 sequences, around 23% of them appearing once. General study points: There were reportedly several hundred expanded graft clones from which alpha-beta T cells came about two months after transplant. At one year after transplant, newly produced T cells mostly accounted for T-cell counts and diversity. Diversity of TCRbeta at day 60 was high in some patients, arising from surviving recipient T cells and thymic progenitors.

This clonotype was counted a single time. Its specificity is unknown. V dropped 3 bases and J dropped 0 bases, with 12 bases sitting between them. The length of the CDR3 is 16 residues. Germline CDR1 reads SGDLS; CDR2 reads YYNGEE. The receptor's source is a boy younger than two who had a stem cell transplant for acute myeloid leukemia, so the T cells may come from the graft donor. Sequenced material: PBMCs, mostly from graft donor cells, taken 360 days after TCRalphabeta/CD19-depleted stem cell transplant. The chain combines TRBV9 with TRBJ2-2; D is tentatively TRBD1 or TRBD2 (6 bases each). CDR3 coding DNA: TGTGCCAGCAGCGAGGGGGGTCAACCGAACACCGGGGAGCTGTTTTTT. Translated, it gives CASSEGGQPNTGELFF.